This TCR beta chain was recorded in a study of OX40 agonist ivuxolimab in advanced cancers. Study information: Hepatocellular carcinoma, melanoma, renal cell or head and neck cancer affected the dose-escalation patients. Study-wide results and limits: At 0.1 to 3.0 mg/kg, clonal expansion of CD4+ and CD8+ blood T cells had occurred by week 6.

This table comes from immunoSEQ multiplex PCR, and its TCRdb copy is limited to in-frame clones, with some not included. Of 75,000 to 95,000 clones in the sample, over 80% were seen once. About this clone itself: Antigen specificity is unknown.

The CDR3 runs 13 residues. In germline, CDR1 is MNHNS, CDR2 SASEGT. V lost 8 bases and J lost 3, with 14 bases in between. The TCR was taken from an adult with an advanced solid tumor such as melanoma, head and neck, liver or kidney cancer. Source: CD4+ or CD8+ T cells sorted from blood, taken in a trial of the OX40 agonist ivuxolimab. V and J are TRBV6-1 and TRBJ2-7; tentatively, D is TRBD1 (6 bases). Here the CDR3 DNA reads TGTGCCAGCTTTGACAGGAAAAGCTACGAGCAGTACTTC. Its protein is CASFDRKSYEQYF.